The TCR beta chain under discussion was sequenced for a study of T cell clones after liver transplantation. Some clones are missing from TCRdb's copy, which holds only in-frame ones; the method was immunoSEQ multiplex PCR. The table records 55,000 to 80,000 clones, 90% of them present only once. This clone showed up just once. The TCR originated in a human donor who received a liver transplant. The specimen was CD4+ T cells from blood, collected before liver transplant.

In nucleotides, the CDR3 is TGTGCCAGCAGCTTCATGGTGGCTAGCGGGAGTACAGATACGCAGTATTTT. It is translated as CASSFMVASGSTDTQYF. The rearrangement links TRBV5-4 to TRBJ2-3, with TRBD2 matching 10 bases. CDR1 is SGHNT, CDR2 YYREEE, per germline (reference sequence). The CDR3 length is 17 residues. The J segment lost 3 bases and the V segment lost 2 bases, leaving 9 bases of the junction unmatched.